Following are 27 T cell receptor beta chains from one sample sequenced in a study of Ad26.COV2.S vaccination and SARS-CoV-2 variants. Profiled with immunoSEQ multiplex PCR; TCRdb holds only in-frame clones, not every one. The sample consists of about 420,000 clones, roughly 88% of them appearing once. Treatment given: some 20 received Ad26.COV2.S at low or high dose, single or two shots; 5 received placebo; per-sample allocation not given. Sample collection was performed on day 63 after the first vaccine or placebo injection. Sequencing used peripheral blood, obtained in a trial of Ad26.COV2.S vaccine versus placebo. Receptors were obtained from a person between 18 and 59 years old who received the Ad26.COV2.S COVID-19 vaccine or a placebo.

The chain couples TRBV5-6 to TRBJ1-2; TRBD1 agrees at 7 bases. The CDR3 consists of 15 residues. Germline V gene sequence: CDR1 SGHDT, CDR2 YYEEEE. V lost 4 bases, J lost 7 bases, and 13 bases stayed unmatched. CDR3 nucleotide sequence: TGTGCCAGCAGCGGCACAGGGGCAAGTATCTTTGGCTACACCTTC. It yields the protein CASSGTGASIFGYTF.

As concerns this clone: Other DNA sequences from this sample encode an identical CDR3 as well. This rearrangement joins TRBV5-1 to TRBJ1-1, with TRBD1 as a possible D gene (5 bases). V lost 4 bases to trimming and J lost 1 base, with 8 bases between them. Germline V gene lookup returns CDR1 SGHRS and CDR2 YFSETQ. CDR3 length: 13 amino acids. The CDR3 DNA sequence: TGCGCCAGCAGCCTGGGACGGAACACTGAAGCTTTCTTT. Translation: CASSLGRNTEAFF.

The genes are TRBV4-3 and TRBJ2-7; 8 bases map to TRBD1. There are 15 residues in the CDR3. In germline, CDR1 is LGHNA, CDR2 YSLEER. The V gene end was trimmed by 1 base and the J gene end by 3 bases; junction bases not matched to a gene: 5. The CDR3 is CASSQGTGFGYEQYF. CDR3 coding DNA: TGCGCCAGCAGCCAAGGGACAGGGTTCGGCTACGAGCAGTACTTC.

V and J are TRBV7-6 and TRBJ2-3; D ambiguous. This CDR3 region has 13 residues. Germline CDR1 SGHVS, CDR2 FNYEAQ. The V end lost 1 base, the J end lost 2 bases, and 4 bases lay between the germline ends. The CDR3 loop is CASSLDNTDTQYF. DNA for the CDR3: TGTGCCAGCAGCTTAGACAACACAGATACGCAGTATTTT.

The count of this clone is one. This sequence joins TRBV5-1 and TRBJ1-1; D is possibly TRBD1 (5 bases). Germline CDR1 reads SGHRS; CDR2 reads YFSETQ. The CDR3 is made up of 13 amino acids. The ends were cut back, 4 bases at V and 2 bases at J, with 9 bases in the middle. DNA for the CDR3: TGCGCCAGCAGCGAACAGGCTAACACTGAAGCTTTCTTT. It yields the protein CASSEQANTEAFF.

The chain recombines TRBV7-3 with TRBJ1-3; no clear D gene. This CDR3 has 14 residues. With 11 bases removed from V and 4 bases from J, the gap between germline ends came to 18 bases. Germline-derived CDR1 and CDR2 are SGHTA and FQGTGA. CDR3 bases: TGTGCCCTCCGCATCAATGTCTCGGGAAACACCATATATTTT. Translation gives CALRINVSGNTIYF.

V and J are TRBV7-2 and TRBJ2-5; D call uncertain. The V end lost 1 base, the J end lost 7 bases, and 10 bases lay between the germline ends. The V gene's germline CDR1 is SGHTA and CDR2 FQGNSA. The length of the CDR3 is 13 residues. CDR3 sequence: CASSLGQVATQYF. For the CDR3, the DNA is TGTGCCAGCAGCTTAGGCCAGGTGGCGACCCAGTACTTC.

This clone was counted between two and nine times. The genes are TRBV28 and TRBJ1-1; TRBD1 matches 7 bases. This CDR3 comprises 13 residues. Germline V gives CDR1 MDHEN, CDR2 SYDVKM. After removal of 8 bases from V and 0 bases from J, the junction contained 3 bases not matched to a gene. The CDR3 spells CASCGTVNTEAFF. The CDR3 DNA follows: TGTGCCAGCTGCGGGACAGTGAACACTGAAGCTTTCTTT.

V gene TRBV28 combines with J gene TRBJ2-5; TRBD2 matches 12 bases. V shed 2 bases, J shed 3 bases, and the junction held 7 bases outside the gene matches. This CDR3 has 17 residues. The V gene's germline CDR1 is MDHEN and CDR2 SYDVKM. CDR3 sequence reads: CASSLLGASGGEETQYF. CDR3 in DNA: TGTGCCAGCAGTTTACTTGGCGCTAGCGGGGGGGAAGAGACCCAGTACTTC.

For the CDR3, the DNA is TGTGCCAGTAGTACGCCGGGATTCCACCTACACTATGGCTACACCTTC. Translation gives CASSTPGFHLHYGYTF. The rearrangement joins TRBV19 to TRBJ1-2; the D is unclear. The CDR3 runs 16 residues. Germline CDR1 is LNHDA and CDR2 is SQIVND (reference sequence). The germline V and J ends were trimmed by 4 bases and 3 bases, with 18 bases remaining between them.

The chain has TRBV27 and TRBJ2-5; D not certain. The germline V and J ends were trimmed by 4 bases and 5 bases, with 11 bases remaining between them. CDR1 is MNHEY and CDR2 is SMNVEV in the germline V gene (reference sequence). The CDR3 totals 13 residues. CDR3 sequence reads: CASSSSVGETQYF. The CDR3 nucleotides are TGTGCCAGCAGTTCGTCGGTGGGGGAGACCCAGTACTTC.

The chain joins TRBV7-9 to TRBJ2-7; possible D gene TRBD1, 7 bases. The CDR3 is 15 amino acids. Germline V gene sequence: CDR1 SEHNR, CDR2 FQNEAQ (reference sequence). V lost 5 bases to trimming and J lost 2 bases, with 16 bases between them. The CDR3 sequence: CASSPGDSRTYEQYF. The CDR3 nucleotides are TGTGCCAGCAGCCCGGGGGACAGCCGAACCTACGAGCAGTACTTC.

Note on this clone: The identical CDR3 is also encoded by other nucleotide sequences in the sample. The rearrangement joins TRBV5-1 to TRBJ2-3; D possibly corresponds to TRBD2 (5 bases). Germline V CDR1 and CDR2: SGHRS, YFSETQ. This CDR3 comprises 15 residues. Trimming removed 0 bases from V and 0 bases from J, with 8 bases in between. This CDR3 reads CASSLDGVSTDTQYF. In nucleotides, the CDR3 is TGCGCCAGCAGCTTGGACGGGGTGAGCACAGATACGCAGTATTTT.

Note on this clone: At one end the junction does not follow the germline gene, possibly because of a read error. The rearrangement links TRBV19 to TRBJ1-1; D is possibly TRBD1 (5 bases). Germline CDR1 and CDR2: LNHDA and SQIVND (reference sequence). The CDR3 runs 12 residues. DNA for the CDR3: TGTGCTAGTAGGGGTGTGGGGGCTGAAGCTTTCTTT. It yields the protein CASRGVGAEAFF.

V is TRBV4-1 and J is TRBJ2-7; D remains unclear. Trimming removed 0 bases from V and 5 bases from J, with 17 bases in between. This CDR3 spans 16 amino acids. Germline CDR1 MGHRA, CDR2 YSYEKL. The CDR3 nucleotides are TGCGCCAGCAGCCAAGATATGAGGTGGGCCGGAGACGAGCAGTACTTC. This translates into CASSQDMRWAGDEQYF.

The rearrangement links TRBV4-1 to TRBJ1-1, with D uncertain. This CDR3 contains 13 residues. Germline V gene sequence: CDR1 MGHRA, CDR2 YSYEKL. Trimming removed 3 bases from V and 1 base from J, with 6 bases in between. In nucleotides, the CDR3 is TGCGCCAGCAGCCACGCAGGGAACACTGAAGCTTTCTTT. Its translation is CASSHAGNTEAFF.

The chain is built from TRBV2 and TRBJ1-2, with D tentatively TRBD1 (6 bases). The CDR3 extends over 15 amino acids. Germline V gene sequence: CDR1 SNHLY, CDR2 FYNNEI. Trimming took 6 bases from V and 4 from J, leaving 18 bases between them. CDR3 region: CASRDTGYSSYGYTF. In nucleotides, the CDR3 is TGTGCCAGCAGGGATACAGGGTACTCTAGCTATGGCTACACCTTC.

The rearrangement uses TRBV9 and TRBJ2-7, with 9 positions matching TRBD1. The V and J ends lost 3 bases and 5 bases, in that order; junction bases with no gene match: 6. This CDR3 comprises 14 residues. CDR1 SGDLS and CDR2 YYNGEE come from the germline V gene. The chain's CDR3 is CASSEFGTGNEQYF. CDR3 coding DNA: TGTGCCAGCAGCGAATTTGGGACAGGGAACGAGCAGTACTTC.

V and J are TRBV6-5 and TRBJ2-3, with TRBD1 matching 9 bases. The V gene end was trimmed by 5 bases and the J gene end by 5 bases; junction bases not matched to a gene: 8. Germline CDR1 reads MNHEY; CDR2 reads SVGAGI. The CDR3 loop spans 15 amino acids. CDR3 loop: CASSPQQGAKDTQYF. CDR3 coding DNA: TGTGCCAGCAGTCCACAACAGGGGGCCAAAGATACGCAGTATTTT.

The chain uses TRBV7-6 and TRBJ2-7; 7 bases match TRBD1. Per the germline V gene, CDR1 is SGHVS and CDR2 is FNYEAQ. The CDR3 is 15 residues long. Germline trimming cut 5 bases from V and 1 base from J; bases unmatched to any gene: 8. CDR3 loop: CASSHEGGRSYEQYF. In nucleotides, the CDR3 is TGTGCCAGCAGCCACGAAGGGGGCAGGTCCTACGAGCAGTACTTC.

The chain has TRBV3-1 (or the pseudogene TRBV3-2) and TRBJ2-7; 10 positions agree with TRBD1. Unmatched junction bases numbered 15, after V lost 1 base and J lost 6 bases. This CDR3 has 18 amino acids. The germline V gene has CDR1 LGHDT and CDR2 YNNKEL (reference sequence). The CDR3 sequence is CASSQGAGTGEWSGEQYF. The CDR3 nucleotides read TGTGCCAGCAGCCAAGGGGCCGGGACAGGGGAATGGTCGGGCGAGCAGTACTTC.

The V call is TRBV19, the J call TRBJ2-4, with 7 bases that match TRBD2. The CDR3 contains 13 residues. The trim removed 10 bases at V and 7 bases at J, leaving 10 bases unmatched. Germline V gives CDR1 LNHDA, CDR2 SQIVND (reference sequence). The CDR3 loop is CATGGRAGNIQYF. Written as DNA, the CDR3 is TGTGCCACCGGAGGGAGGGCCGGGAACATTCAGTACTTC.

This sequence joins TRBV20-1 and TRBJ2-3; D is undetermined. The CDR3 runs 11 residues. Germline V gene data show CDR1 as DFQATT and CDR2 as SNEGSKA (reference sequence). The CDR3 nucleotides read TGCAGCGCGCCGGCTATCGGAGCCGAGTATTTT. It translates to CSAPAIGAEYF.

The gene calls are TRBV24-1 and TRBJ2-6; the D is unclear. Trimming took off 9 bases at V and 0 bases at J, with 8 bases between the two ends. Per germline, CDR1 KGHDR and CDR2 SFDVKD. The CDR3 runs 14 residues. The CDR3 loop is CATAPSSGANVLTF. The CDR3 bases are TGTGCCACCGCCCCCTCCTCTGGGGCCAACGTCCTGACTTTC.

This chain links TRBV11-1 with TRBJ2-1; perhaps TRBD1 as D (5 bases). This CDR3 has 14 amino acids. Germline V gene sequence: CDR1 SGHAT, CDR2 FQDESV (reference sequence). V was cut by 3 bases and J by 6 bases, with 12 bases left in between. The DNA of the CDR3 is TGTGCCAGCAGCTTGCGACAGAATTTCAATGAGCAGTTCTTC. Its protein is CASSLRQNFNEQFF.

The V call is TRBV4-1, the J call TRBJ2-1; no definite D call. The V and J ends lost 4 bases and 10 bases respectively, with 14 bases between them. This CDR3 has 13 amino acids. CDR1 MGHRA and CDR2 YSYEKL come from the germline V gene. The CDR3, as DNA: TGCGCCAGCAGCCCTGAAGGCCTACTAGAGCAGTTCTTC. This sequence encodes CASSPEGLLEQFF.

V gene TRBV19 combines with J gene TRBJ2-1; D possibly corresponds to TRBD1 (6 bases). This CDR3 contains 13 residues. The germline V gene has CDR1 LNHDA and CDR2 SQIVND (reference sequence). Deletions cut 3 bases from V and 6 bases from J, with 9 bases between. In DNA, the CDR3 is TGTGCCAGTAGTATGGACAGAAGCAATGAGCAGTTCTTC. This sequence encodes CASSMDRSNEQFF.